These 3 T cell receptor beta chains originate from one sample sequenced in a study of blood T cell repertoires in COVID-19. Sequenced by immunoSEQ multiplex PCR; TCRdb stores in-frame clones only, minus some. The table shows roughly 68,000 clones, with around 86% occurring only once. The sequencing input was peripheral blood. These receptor sequences come from a man over 45 with active COVID-19.

The V and J genes are TRBV2 and TRBJ2-1, with TRBD2 identical over 8 bases. J was trimmed by 16 bases and V by 5 bases; bases with no gene match: 13. The CDR3 is made up of 13 amino acids. Germline V gene sequence: CDR1 SNHLY, CDR2 FYNNEI. The CDR3 bases are TGTGCCAGCAGTTCGCCCGCGGGGGGTGGCCCCTTCTTC. It encodes CASSSPAGGGPFF.

V and J are TRBV27 and TRBJ2-7; 7 nucleotides line up with TRBD2. Unmatched junction bases numbered 8, after V lost 4 bases and J lost 2 bases. Germline values: CDR1 MNHEY, CDR2 SMNVEV (reference sequence). The CDR3 contains 15 residues. The CDR3 coding sequence is TGTGCCAGCAGTTCAGAGGGAGGGGACCCCTACGAGCAGTACTTC. It encodes CASSSEGGDPYEQYF.

This clone was seen only once. The chain links TRBV5-1 to TRBJ2-2; 7 nucleotides match TRBD1. The CDR3 runs 15 residues. V lost 4 bases to trimming and J lost 0 bases; unmatched junction nucleotides: 3. Germline-derived CDR1 and CDR2 are SGHRS and YFSETQ. CDR3 protein: CASSNRGPNTGELFF. The CDR3 DNA reads TGCGCCAGCAGCAACAGGGGACCGAACACCGGGGAGCTGTTTTTT.